This T cell receptor beta chain was identified during a study of T cells after yellow fever vaccination. Broader study findings: Abundant clonotypes (contaminants from the bulk population) could be present in FACS-sorted repertoires. The appearance of a small share of clonotypes in both CD4 and CD8 compartments was observed.

Using its own MiXCR run on the 5' RACE reads, TCRdb lists one record per CDR3 protein. This sample has over 300,000 distinct CDR3 sequences, with around 7% found just once. Germline CDR1 is SGHVS and CDR2 is FNYEAQ. V was shortened by 2 bases and J by 8 bases, with 10 bases between the two germline ends. The CDR3 is 14 amino acids. In the case of this clonotype: Antigen specificity is unknown.

The V call is TRBV7-6, the J call TRBJ1-6; unclear D gene. The specimen was PBMCs, collected about 41 days after the first yellow fever vaccination. The TCR was taken from a young man who received the YFV17D yellow fever vaccine. The CDR3 sequence is CASSLTGLDSPLHF. The CDR3 nucleotides read TGTGCCAGCAGCTTAACTGGACTTGATTCACCCCTCCACTTT.